The clone carrying this TCR beta chain was seen a handful of times. What it recognizes is unknown. TCRdb re-analysed the RT-PCR reads in MiXCR, keeping a single row per CDR3 protein. The table has 200,000 to 250,000 distinct CDR3 sequences, 10% to 15% seen once. The data are from a study of response to subunit inactivated influenza vaccine. Germline trimming cut 1 base from V and 4 bases from J; bases unmatched to any gene: 2. The germline V gene has CDR1 SGHDT and CDR2 YYEEEE. The CDR3 loop spans 15 amino acids. General observations from the study: New T cells are recruited in small numbers by each seasonal influenza vaccination, according to the authors' suggestion.

The origin of this receptor is a man aged 50 to 59 who received an inactivated influenza vaccine. This chain connects TRBV5-6 to TRBJ2-1; 10 bases agree with TRBD1. The sequenced sample was non-naive T cells sorted from PBMCs, obtained around 14 days before vaccination. The CDR3 sequence: CASSLTGQGYNEQFF. DNA of the CDR3: TGTGCCAGCAGCTTGACGGGACAGGGGTACAATGAGCAGTTCTTC.